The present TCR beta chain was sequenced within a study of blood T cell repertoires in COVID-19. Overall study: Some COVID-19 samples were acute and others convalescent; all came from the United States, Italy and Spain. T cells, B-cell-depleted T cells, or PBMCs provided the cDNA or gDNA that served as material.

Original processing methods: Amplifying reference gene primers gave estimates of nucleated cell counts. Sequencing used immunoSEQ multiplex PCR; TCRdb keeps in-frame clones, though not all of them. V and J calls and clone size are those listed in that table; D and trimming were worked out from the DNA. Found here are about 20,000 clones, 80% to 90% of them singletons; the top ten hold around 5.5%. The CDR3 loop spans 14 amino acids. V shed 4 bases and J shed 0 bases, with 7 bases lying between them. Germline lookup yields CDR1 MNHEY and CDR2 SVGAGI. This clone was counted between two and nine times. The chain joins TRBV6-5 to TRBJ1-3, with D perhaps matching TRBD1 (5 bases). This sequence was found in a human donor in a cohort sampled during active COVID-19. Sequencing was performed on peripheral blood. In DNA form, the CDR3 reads TGTGCCAGCAGTTTGACAGACTCTGGAAACACCATATATTTT. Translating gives CASSLTDSGNTIYF.